The rows below give T cell receptor beta chains drawn from one sample of a study of blood T cell repertoires in COVID-19. The protocol was immunoSEQ multiplex PCR, while the TCRdb copy is restricted to in-frame clones and leaves out a portion. The repertoire has some 400,000 clones, around 87% of them found once; the top ten carry around 9.3%. Input material: peripheral blood. The receptors shown here come from a woman between 25 and 40 years old with COVID-19, enrolled during active disease. Each CDR3 is given with its conserved first and last residue. D genes are given only for firm matches. A row's size may be missing; if present it is once, few, many or a size class.

d_gene,v_gene,j_gene,abundance,CDR3nt,CDR3aa
-,TRBV6-4,TRBJ1-1,-,TGTGCCAGCAGTGTTGAGGAGAACACTGAAGCTTTCTTT,CASSVEENTEAFF
TRBD2,TRBV5-1,TRBJ2-1,-,TGCGCCAGCAGCTCCGCCTGGACTAGCGGGATGAGCTCCTACAATGAGCAGTTCTTC,CASSSAWTSGMSSYNEQFF
-,TRBV5-6,TRBJ2-2,-,TGTGCCAGCAGCACCGACAGAAACACCGGGGAGCTGTTTTTT,CASSTDRNTGELFF
TRBD2,TRBV11-2,TRBJ2-3,-,TGTGCCAGCAGCTTATTAACTAGCGGGAACACAGATACGCAGTATTTT,CASSLLTSGNTDTQYF
-,TRBV3-1/TRBV3-2,TRBJ2-5,-,TGTGCCAGCAGCCAAGAGGGCGTCCAAGAGACCCAGTACTTC,CASSQEGVQETQYF
-,TRBV6-5,TRBJ2-5,-,TGTGCCAGCAGTTCCGGAGGTGTTCGGACCCAGTACTTC,CASSSGGVRTQYF
-,TRBV6-5,TRBJ2-7,once,TGTGCCAGCAGTTACTCGGCGGGCCAAGCCTACGAGCAGTACTTC,CASSYSAGQAYEQYF
TRBD1,TRBV5-4,TRBJ1-1,-,TGTGCCAGCAGCCACCAATCGGGAGGGGGCGTGACTGAAGCTTTCTTT,CASSHQSGGGVTEAFF
-,TRBV27,TRBJ2-1,once,TGTGCCAGCAGTTTTGGGTGGGCCAATGAGCAGTTCTTC,CASSFGWANEQFF
TRBD1,TRBV2,TRBJ2-6,-,TGTGCCAGCAGATACAACAGGGGAGGGGCCAACGTCCTGACTTTC,CASRYNRGGANVLTF
TRBD2,TRBV27,TRBJ2-7,-,TGTGCCAGCAGTTTTAATCCGGGACTAGCGGCCTACGAGCAGTACTTC,CASSFNPGLAAYEQYF
-,TRBV5-1,TRBJ2-7,once,TGCGCCAGCAGCCCAGGGGCGGGAGAGTTCGACGAGCAGTACTTC,CASSPGAGEFDEQYF
TRBD1,TRBV10-3,TRBJ2-7,-,TGTGCCATCTTTACTCCGGGACAGGGGGCGCACGAGCAGTACTTC,CAIFTPGQGAHEQYF
TRBD2,TRBV5-4,TRBJ2-1,-,TGTGCCAGCAGCAGGACTAGCGGGTTTCATAATGAGCAGTTCTTC,CASSRTSGFHNEQFF
TRBD1,TRBV5-5,TRBJ1-5,-,TGTGCCAGCAGCCCGGACAGGGGGCGAAATCAGCCCCAGCATTTT,CASSPDRGRNQPQHF
-,TRBV28,TRBJ1-6,-,TGTGCCAGCAGGCCACAGGGTAAAGGCTCACCCCTCCACTTT,CASRPQGKGSPLHF
TRBD1,TRBV11-3,TRBJ1-1,once,TGTGCCAGCAGCTTGGGGACAGGGGTAGCCACTGAAGCTTTCTTT,CASSLGTGVATEAFF
TRBD1,TRBV28,TRBJ1-2,-,TGTGCCAGCAGGAGACAGGGTGAGGACTATGGCTACACCTTC,CASRRQGEDYGYTF
-,TRBV9,TRBJ2-1,-,TGTGCCAGCAGCGTAGGTCCGCCCATGGGGAGCTCCTACAATGAGCAGTTCTTC,CASSVGPPMGSSYNEQFF
-,TRBV6-2/TRBV6-3,TRBJ2-1,-,TGTGCCAGCAGTTACGGCCGGGACTCCTACAATGAGCAGTTCTTC,CASSYGRDSYNEQFF
TRBD2,TRBV19,TRBJ2-1,-,TGTGCCAGTAGTATGCTCAGGACTAGCGGGCCGAGCTCCTACAATGAGCAGTTCTTC,CASSMLRTSGPSSYNEQFF
-,TRBV5-1,TRBJ1-4,-,TGCGCCAGCAGCTTAGGCGGACTTAATGAAAAACTGTTTTTT,CASSLGGLNEKLFF
-,TRBV5-4,TRBJ1-1,-,TGTGCCAGCAGCTTCCGAGTTAACACTGAAGCTTTCTTT,CASSFRVNTEAFF
TRBD1,TRBV3-1/TRBV3-2,TRBJ1-2,few,TGTGCCAGCAGCCTGACAGGGAGGAACTATGGCTACACCTTC,CASSLTGRNYGYTF
TRBD1,TRBV5-1,TRBJ1-1,-,TGCGCCAGCAGCGAATCCCGGGACAGGGGAAACACTGAAGCTTTCTTT,CASSESRDRGNTEAFF
-,TRBV7-3,TRBJ2-3,-,TGTGCCAGCAGCTTAACTAGCGGCCCTAGCACAGATACGCAGTATTTT,CASSLTSGPSTDTQYF
-,TRBV7-3,TRBJ2-2,-,TGTGCCAGCAGGAATAGCGGAGGACGGGGGGAGCTGTTTTTT,CASRNSGGRGELFF
-,TRBV7-2,TRBJ2-7,-,TGTGCCAGCAGCTCGCCCCGGGACTCCCCCTACGAGCAGTACTTC,CASSSPRDSPYEQYF
TRBD1,TRBV19,TRBJ2-5,once,TGTGCCAGTAGTAGGGACAGGGGTACGCAGACCCAGTACTTC,CASSRDRGTQTQYF